This T cell receptor (beta chain) is from a study of blood T cells in healthy people across ages. Points from the study as a whole: Older age went with lower TCR beta diversity per million T cells, in a roughly linear way.

Germline CDR1 reads MDHEN; CDR2 reads SYDVKM. The germline V and J ends were trimmed by 5 bases and 5 bases, with 18 bases remaining between them. This CDR3 comprises 15 residues. For this clonotype: The antigen is unknown.

Combining a sample-barcoded 5' primer with a J-beta primer mix, a second PCR ran for about 7 to 12 cycles. A single record per CDR3 protein comes from TCRdb applying MiXCR to the 5' RACE reads. Of roughly 560,000 distinct CDR3 sequences listed, about 24% are singletons. Separately, the same data were catalogued under a study of T cells of mothers and their children.

The chain links TRBV28 to TRBJ2-5; TRBD1 or TRBD2 may be the D gene (5 bases each). Sequenced input: blood. The TCR sequence derives from a boy between 10 and 17 years old in good health. The CDR3 nucleotides read TGTGCCAGCAGTCTATACCTTAGGGACGCGGAGACCCAGTACTTC. It encodes CASSLYLRDAETQYF. The full variable domain, with the rest looked up from reference TRBV28 and TRBJ2-5, is DVKVTQSSRYLVKRTGEKVFLECVQDMDHENMFWYRQDPGLGLRLIYFSYDVKMKEKGDIPEGYSVSREKKERFSLILESASTNQTSMYLCASSLYLRDAETQYFGPGTRLLVL.